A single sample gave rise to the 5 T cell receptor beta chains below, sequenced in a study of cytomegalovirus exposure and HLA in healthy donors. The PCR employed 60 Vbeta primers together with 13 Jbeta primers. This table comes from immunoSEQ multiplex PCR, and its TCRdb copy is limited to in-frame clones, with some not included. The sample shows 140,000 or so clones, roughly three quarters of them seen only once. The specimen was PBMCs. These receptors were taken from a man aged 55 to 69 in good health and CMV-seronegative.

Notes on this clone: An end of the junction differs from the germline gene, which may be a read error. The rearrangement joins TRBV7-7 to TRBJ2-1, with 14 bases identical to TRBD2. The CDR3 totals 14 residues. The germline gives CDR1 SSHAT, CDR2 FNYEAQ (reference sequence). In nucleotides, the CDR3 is TGTGCTAGCAGCGGGACTAGCGGGAGTGATGAGCAGTTCTTC. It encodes CASSGTSGSDEQFF.

The CDR3 sequence: CASSVGGGGNSPLHF. The CDR3 nucleotides read TGTGCCAGCAGCGTAGGCGGGGGGGGGAATTCACCCCTCCACTTT. This chain connects TRBV9 to TRBJ1-6; D possibly corresponds to TRBD1 (5 bases). V was pared by 0 bases and J by 7 bases, with 11 bases between. Per the germline V gene, CDR1 is SGDLS and CDR2 is YYNGEE. This CDR3 spans 15 amino acids. Full variable domain (rest looked up from reference TRBV9 and TRBJ1-6): DSGVTQTPKHLITATGQRVTLRCSPRSGDLSVYWYQQSLDQGLQFLIQYYNGEERAKGNILERFSAQQFPDLHSELNLSSLELGDSALYFCASSVGGGGNSPLHFGNGTRLTVT.

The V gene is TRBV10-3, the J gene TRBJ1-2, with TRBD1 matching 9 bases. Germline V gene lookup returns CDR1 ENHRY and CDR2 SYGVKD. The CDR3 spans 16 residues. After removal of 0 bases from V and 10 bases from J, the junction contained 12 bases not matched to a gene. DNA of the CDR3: TGTGCCATCAGTGAGTCCCCCGGGACAGGGAAATTAGACTACACCTTC. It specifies CAISESPGTGKLDYTF.

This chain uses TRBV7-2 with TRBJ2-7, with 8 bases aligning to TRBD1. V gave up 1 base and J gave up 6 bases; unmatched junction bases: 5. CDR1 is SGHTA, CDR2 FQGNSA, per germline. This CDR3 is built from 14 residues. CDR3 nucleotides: TGTGCCAGCAGCTTAGACCCCGGACAGGGCGAGCAGTACTTC. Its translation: CASSLDPGQGEQYF.

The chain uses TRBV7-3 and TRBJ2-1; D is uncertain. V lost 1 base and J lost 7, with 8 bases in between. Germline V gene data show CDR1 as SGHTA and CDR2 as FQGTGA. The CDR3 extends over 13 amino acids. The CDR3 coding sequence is TGTGCCAGCAGCTTAATTCAGGCTAATGAGCAGTTCTTC. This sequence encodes CASSLIQANEQFF.